The 21 T cell receptor beta chains in this list originate from one sample, sequenced in a study of Tregs in tolerant kidney transplant recipients. Antigens for these TCRs are unknown. Sequencing was performed with immunoSEQ multiplex PCR; in TCRdb, only in-frame clones are kept and a portion is missing. In the table there are several thousand clones, 34% of which are singletons. Recipient PBMCs carried a CFSE label and met irradiated graft donor PBMCs for about six days before FACS sorting. The sample here was CD8+ T cells from blood cultured with allogeneic cells, taken before the transplant. These TCRs come from a human patient who received a combined kidney and bone marrow transplant.

A few counts support this clone. CDR3 DNA sequence: TGTGCCAGCAGCGTAGAGAGGTGGACTGAAGCTTTCTTT. Protein: CASSVERWTEAFF. The gene calls are TRBV9 and TRBJ1-1; D is unresolved. Germline CDR1 SGDLS, CDR2 YYNGEE. Trimming left V 0 bases short and J 5 bases short, with 8 bases between. The CDR3 covers 13 residues.

DNA for the CDR3: TGTGCCAGCAGCACAATGGAAAAACTGTTTTTT. Translation: CASSTMEKLFF. The chain joins TRBV7-6 to TRBJ1-4; D gene uncertain. The V end was cut by 5 bases, the J end by 8 bases, with 6 bases between. The CDR3 extends over 11 amino acids. Germline V gene sequence: CDR1 SGHVS, CDR2 FNYEAQ.

This chain joins TRBV4-2 and TRBJ2-2; 13 positions match TRBD2. The germline V gene has CDR1 LGHNA and CDR2 YNFKEQ. The V gene end was trimmed by 4 bases and the J gene end by 6 bases; junction bases not matched to a gene: 14. The CDR3 runs 19 residues. The DNA for the CDR3 is TGTGCCAGCAGCCCGTACCCAAGGACTAGCGGGGGTTTTCCCGGGGAGCTGTTTTTT. Its protein is CASSPYPRTSGGFPGELFF.

This clone was observed a handful of times. The chain has TRBV4-2 and TRBJ1-2, with D hard to call. This CDR3 has 15 residues. The germline gives CDR1 LGHNA, CDR2 YNFKEQ. The V end was cut by 1 base, the J end by 4 bases, with 13 bases between. The CDR3 coding sequence is TGTGCCAGCAGCCAAGTCTCCCTCCGCGGCTATGGCTACACCTTC. Encoded protein: CASSQVSLRGYGYTF.

Note on this clone: The junction departs from the called germline gene at one end, perhaps through a read error. The chain joins TRBV5-1 to TRBJ2-2; 11 bases align to TRBD1. The CDR3 has 15 residues. Germline-derived CDR1 and CDR2 are SGHRS and YFSETQ. The CDR3: CASSFGQGASGELFF. CDR3 nucleotides: TGTGCCAGCAGCTTTGGACAGGGGGCATCCGGGGAGCTGTTTTTT.

The rearrangement links TRBV5-1 to TRBJ2-3; the match to TRBD2 covers 9 bases. V gave up 0 bases and J gave up 4 bases; unmatched junction bases: 3. Looked up from germline, CDR1 is SGHRS and CDR2 is YFSETQ. The CDR3 has 15 amino acids. The chain's CDR3 is CASSLVGGGADTQYF. The CDR3 DNA reads as TGCGCCAGCAGCTTGGTTGGCGGGGGGGCAGATACGCAGTATTTT.

This clone qualifies as medium-sized (0.01 to 0.1%). The chain recombines TRBV6-6 with TRBJ1-2, with a possible D match to TRBD1 (5 bases). CDR1 is MNHNY and CDR2 is SVGAGI in the germline V gene (reference sequence). Trimming shortened V by 6 bases and J by 0 bases, and 11 bases separated the two germline ends. CDR3 length: 14 residues. This CDR3 is CASSPGLTNYGYTF. The CDR3 DNA sequence: TGTGCCAGCAGCCCGGGACTCACTAACTATGGCTACACCTTC.

The V gene is TRBV19, the J gene TRBJ2-1; D gene uncertain. The CDR3 sequence is 12 residues long. V was pared by 3 bases and J by 9 bases, with 9 bases between. Per germline, CDR1 LNHDA and CDR2 SQIVND (reference sequence). The CDR3 spells CASSISTIEQFF. The DNA of the CDR3 is TGTGCCAGTAGTATTTCCACAATTGAGCAGTTCTTC.

The chain has TRBV6-6 and TRBJ2-7, with D maybe TRBD1 (6 bases). Trimming took off 5 bases at V and 2 bases at J, with 10 bases between the two ends. This CDR3 has 13 residues. CDR1 MNHNY and CDR2 SVGAGI come from the germline V gene (reference sequence). This chain's CDR3 is CASSTWGPYEQYF. For the CDR3, the DNA is TGTGCCAGCAGTACCTGGGGGCCCTACGAGCAGTACTTC.

J is TRBJ2-3 and V is TRBV4-3, with D unresolved. This CDR3 spans 14 amino acids. Deletions cut 4 bases from V and 1 base from J, with 9 bases between. Per the germline V gene, CDR1 is LGHNA and CDR2 is YSLEER. The CDR3 protein is CASSPTVGTDTQYF. The CDR3 DNA sequence: TGCGCCAGCAGCCCTACAGTGGGCACAGATACGCAGTATTTT.

V usage is TRBV29-1 and J usage is TRBJ2-7, with 8 bases fitting TRBD1. Germline loops: CDR1 SQVTM, CDR2 ANQGSEA. The CDR3 is 14 amino acids. J was trimmed by 6 bases and V by 3 bases; bases with no gene match: 10. CDR3 coding DNA: TGCAGCGTTGAGTCCAGGGGGCCGTCTGGCGAGCAGTACTTC. Translated: CSVESRGPSGEQYF.

This clone was seen only a few times. The V gene is TRBV11-2, the J gene TRBJ1-5, with a weak D call TRBD1 (5 bases). The CDR3 is 15 residues long. From germline, CDR1 is SGHAT and CDR2 FQNNGV. Trimming removed 1 base from V and 7 bases from J, with 14 bases in between. The CDR3 DNA is TGTGCCAGCAGCTTAGTGGTTCAGGGTAGCCAGCCCCAGCATTTT. This encodes CASSLVVQGSQPQHF.

The sample holds a few counts of this clone. At one end the junction does not follow the germline gene, possibly because of a read error. The rearrangement joins TRBV19 to TRBJ1-6; 9 bases are a match to TRBD1. Per the germline V gene, CDR1 is LNHDA and CDR2 is SQIVND (reference sequence). The CDR3 loop spans 12 amino acids. CDR3 in amino acids: CASGTGNSPLHF. The CDR3 DNA is TGTGCCAGTGGGACAGGGAATTCCCCCCTCCACTTT. Full variable domain (rest looked up from reference TRBV19 and TRBJ1-6): DGGITQSPKYLFRKEGQNVTLSCEQNLNHDAMYWYRQDPGQGLRLIYYSQIVNDFQKGDIAEGYSVSREKKESFPLTVTSAQKNPTAFYLCASGTGNSPLHFGNGTRLTVT.

Judged by abundance, this clone is medium-sized. V is TRBV12-5 and J is TRBJ1-1; 8 nucleotides agree with TRBD1. The CDR3 loop spans 14 amino acids. V lost 6 bases, J lost 3 bases, and 6 bases stayed unmatched. Germline-derived CDR1 and CDR2 are LGHNT and FRNRAP. CDR3 in amino acids: CASGDQGADTEAFF. The CDR3 nucleotides are TGTGCTAGTGGGGACCAGGGGGCAGACACTGAAGCTTTCTTT.

This clone qualifies as medium-sized. This chain uses TRBV9 with TRBJ1-1; tentatively, D is TRBD1 (5 bases). The CDR3 length is 13 residues. V dropped 4 bases and J dropped 5 bases, with 12 bases sitting between them. In germline, CDR1 is SGDLS, CDR2 YYNGEE. The CDR3 is CASSLGGWTEAFF. Written as DNA, the CDR3 is TGTGCCAGCAGCCTCGGGGGGTGGACTGAAGCTTTCTTT.

In the case of this clone: Other DNA sequences in the same sample also yield this CDR3. In DNA form, the CDR3 reads TGTGCCAGCAGTTTGGTACTAGCGGGAGGGCCGTACGAGCAGTACTTC. Translation gives CASSLVLAGGPYEQYF. V is TRBV27 and J is TRBJ2-7; 13 bases line up with TRBD2. This CDR3 contains 16 residues. V lost 3 bases to trimming and J lost 4 bases; unmatched junction nucleotides: 6. Per germline, CDR1 MNHEY and CDR2 SMNVEV (reference sequence).

A few counts support this clone. The V call is TRBV7-9, the J call TRBJ1-1, with a weak D call TRBD1 (6 bases). The ends were cut back, 3 bases at V and 1 base at J, with 15 bases in the middle. In germline, CDR1 is SEHNR, CDR2 FQNEAQ (reference sequence). This CDR3 spans 16 amino acids. The CDR3 is CASSFTQQGRNTEAFF. For the CDR3, the DNA is TGTGCCAGCAGCTTTACCCAACAGGGAAGGAACACTGAAGCTTTCTTT.

Here the CDR3 DNA reads TGTGCCAGCAGCGGGGGGTCGAAAGCGGGGCACTCCTACGAGCAGTACTTC. It yields the protein CASSGGSKAGHSYEQYF. This chain connects TRBV11-2 to TRBJ2-7; 7 bases fit TRBD2. The CDR3 is made up of 17 amino acids. CDR1 is SGHAT and CDR2 is FQNNGV in the germline V gene. Trimming cost V 5 bases and J 0 bases; bases outside gene matches: 13.

This rearrangement joins TRBV6-5 to TRBJ2-2, with a weak D call TRBD2 (6 bases). The CDR3 extends over 15 amino acids. Trimming left V 4 bases short and J 6 bases short, with 15 bases between. Germline V CDR1 and CDR2: MNHEY, SVGAGI. Here the CDR3 reads CASSWTNHGAGELFF. CDR3 bases: TGTGCCAGCAGTTGGACTAACCACGGGGCCGGGGAGCTGTTTTTT.

The chain combines TRBV9 with TRBJ2-1, with D maybe TRBD2 (5 bases). In germline, CDR1 is SGDLS, CDR2 YYNGEE. Trimming took off 0 bases at V and 5 bases at J, with 15 bases between the two ends. CDR3 length equals 16 residues. CDR3 DNA sequence: TGTGCCAGCAGCGTAGCTCGGCGGGCCCGAAACAATGAGCAGTTCTTC. Protein sequence: CASSVARRARNNEQFF.

This clone is classed as large. The chain combines TRBV7-3 with TRBJ2-3; 11 bases line up with TRBD2. The J segment lost 2 bases and the V segment lost 5 bases, leaving 3 bases of the junction unmatched. Germline-derived CDR1 and CDR2 are SGHTA and FQGTGA. The CDR3 totals 15 residues. The CDR3 sequence is CASSRLAGYTDTQYF. The CDR3 DNA sequence: TGTGCCAGCAGCCGACTAGCGGGGTACACAGATACGCAGTATTTT.